The rows below give T cell receptor beta chains drawn from one sample of a study of blood T cell repertoires in COVID-19. Assay: immunoSEQ multiplex PCR; the TCRdb copy retains only in-frame clones and omits some. This table has 110,000 to 150,000 clones, over 60% appearing once. The source material was peripheral blood. Every receptor here comes from a man older than 75 with acute or convalescent COVID-19. The CDR3 runs from the conserved cysteine through the conserved F or W. Each record gives: CDR3 protein, CDR3 DNA, D gene, V gene, J gene, clone size. The D gene is left open where the match is weak. Rows may omit the clone size; those that give it use once, few, many or a size class.

CDR3aa: CASSETSGGGNEQFF
CDR3nt: TGTGCCAGCAGTGAGACTAGCGGGGGAGGCAATGAGCAGTTCTTC
d_gene: TRBD2
v_gene: TRBV6-2/TRBV6-3
j_gene: TRBJ2-1
abundance: -

CDR3aa: CASSPDRGGTEAFF
CDR3nt: TGTGCCAGCTCACCAGATCGGGGAGGGACTGAAGCTTTCTTT
d_gene: -
v_gene: TRBV18
j_gene: TRBJ1-1
abundance: -

CDR3aa: CASTDRANYGYTF
CDR3nt: TGTGCCAGCACTGACAGGGCGAACTATGGCTACACCTTC
d_gene: TRBD1
v_gene: TRBV28
j_gene: TRBJ1-2
abundance: once

CDR3aa: CASRRQANTGELFF
CDR3nt: TGTGCCAGCAGAAGGCAGGCGAACACCGGGGAGCTGTTTTTT
d_gene: -
v_gene: TRBV7-3
j_gene: TRBJ2-2
abundance: -

CDR3aa: CASSLDSVNTEAFF
CDR3nt: TGTGCCAGCAGCTTGGACAGCGTGAACACTGAAGCTTTCTTT
d_gene: -
v_gene: TRBV7-9
j_gene: TRBJ1-1
abundance: few

CDR3aa: CASSPDGRAGNTIYF
CDR3nt: TGTGCCAGCAGCCCAGATGGGAGAGCTGGAAACACCATATATTTT
d_gene: -
v_gene: TRBV7-2
j_gene: TRBJ1-3
abundance: -

CDR3aa: CASSLSAGGYGYTF
CDR3nt: TGTGCCAGCAGTTTATCCGCAGGGGGCTATGGCTACACCTTC
d_gene: TRBD1
v_gene: TRBV28
j_gene: TRBJ1-2
abundance: -

CDR3aa: CASSPLTGLGTEAFF
CDR3nt: TGTGCCAGCAGCCCGTTGACAGGGCTGGGCACTGAAGCTTTCTTT
d_gene: TRBD1
v_gene: TRBV7-2
j_gene: TRBJ1-1
abundance: -

CDR3aa: CASSFGQGNYEQYF
CDR3nt: TGTGCCAGCAGCTTTGGACAGGGAAACTACGAGCAGTACTTC
d_gene: TRBD1
v_gene: TRBV11-3
j_gene: TRBJ2-7
abundance: -

CDR3aa: CASSLGLEAFF
CDR3nt: TGTGCCAGCAGTTTGGGGCTAGAAGCTTTCTTT
d_gene: -
v_gene: TRBV12-3/TRBV12-4
j_gene: TRBJ1-1
abundance: once

CDR3aa: CASRGTVPNEKLFF
CDR3nt: TGTGCCAGTAGGGGGACAGTTCCTAATGAAAAACTGTTTTTT
d_gene: TRBD1
v_gene: TRBV19
j_gene: TRBJ1-4
abundance: -

CDR3aa: CASSPDRRGQPQHF
CDR3nt: TGTGCCAGCAGTCCGGACAGGAGGGGCCAGCCCCAGCATTTT
d_gene: TRBD1
v_gene: TRBV6-5
j_gene: TRBJ1-5
abundance: once

CDR3aa: CASSGGLAGNIPSTDTQYF
CDR3nt: TGTGCCAGCAGCGGAGGACTAGCGGGGAATATTCCTAGCACAGATACGCAGTATTTT
d_gene: TRBD2
v_gene: TRBV9
j_gene: TRBJ2-3
abundance: -

CDR3aa: CASSNSGTGDYEQYF
CDR3nt: TGTGCCAGCAGTAACTCCGGGACAGGGGACTACGAGCAGTACTTC
d_gene: TRBD1
v_gene: TRBV6-5
j_gene: TRBJ2-7
abundance: -

CDR3aa: CSAAGTGTNYGYTF
CDR3nt: TGCAGCGCTGCGGGGACAGGGACCAACTATGGCTACACCTTC
d_gene: TRBD1
v_gene: TRBV29-1
j_gene: TRBJ1-2
abundance: few

CDR3aa: CASSPLGGWNIQYF
CDR3nt: TGTGCCAGCAGCCCTCTAGGGGGCTGGAACATTCAGTACTTC
d_gene: TRBD1
v_gene: TRBV11-2
j_gene: TRBJ2-4
abundance: -

CDR3aa: CASSYRSGAGNSPLHF
CDR3nt: TGTGCCAGCAGTTACAGGTCAGGGGCCGGTAATTCACCCCTCCACTTT
d_gene: -
v_gene: TRBV6-6
j_gene: TRBJ1-6
abundance: -

CDR3aa: CASSRTGSSYEQYF
CDR3nt: TGTGCCAGCAGTCGTACAGGAAGCTCCTACGAGCAGTACTTC
d_gene: -
v_gene: TRBV27
j_gene: TRBJ2-7
abundance: few

CDR3aa: CASSFTLDTNTEAFF
CDR3nt: TGCGCCAGCAGCTTTACTTTGGACACCAACACTGAAGCTTTCTTT
d_gene: -
v_gene: TRBV5-1
j_gene: TRBJ1-1
abundance: -

CDR3aa: CSVAVAGRNQETQYF
CDR3nt: TGCAGCGTTGCGGTGGCAGGCAGGAACCAAGAGACCCAGTACTTC
d_gene: -
v_gene: TRBV29-1
j_gene: TRBJ2-5
abundance: -

CDR3aa: CASSLAVGGGGYTF
CDR3nt: TGTGCCAGCAGCTTAGCCGTGGGTGGGGGCGGCTACACCTTC
d_gene: -
v_gene: TRBV7-3
j_gene: TRBJ1-2
abundance: -

CDR3aa: CASKSQGGDGGYTF
CDR3nt: TGTGCCAGCAAGAGTCAGGGAGGGGATGGTGGCTACACCTTC
d_gene: -
v_gene: TRBV3-1/TRBV3-2
j_gene: TRBJ1-2
abundance: -

CDR3aa: CASSQQGAADTQYF
CDR3nt: TGTGCCAGCAGCCAGCAGGGGGCGGCAGATACGCAGTATTTT
d_gene: TRBD1
v_gene: TRBV3-1/TRBV3-2
j_gene: TRBJ2-3
abundance: few

CDR3aa: CASSFQQVGTEAFF
CDR3nt: TGTGCCAGCAGCTTTCAACAGGTGGGCACTGAAGCTTTCTTT
d_gene: -
v_gene: TRBV7-2
j_gene: TRBJ1-1
abundance: -

CDR3aa: CATRRFRVTTGELFF
CDR3nt: TGTGCCACCAGGCGGTTCAGGGTTACGACCGGGGAGCTGTTTTTT
d_gene: -
v_gene: TRBV6-5
j_gene: TRBJ2-2
abundance: -

CDR3aa: CATSSGNSGNEQFF
CDR3nt: TGTGCCACCAGTTCAGGGAATTCAGGCAATGAGCAGTTCTTC
d_gene: -
v_gene: TRBV24-1
j_gene: TRBJ2-1
abundance: -

CDR3aa: CASSIGGPRASGGETQYF
CDR3nt: TGTGCCAGCAGCATTGGAGGTCCTCGGGCGAGCGGGGGAGAGACCCAGTACTTC
d_gene: TRBD2
v_gene: TRBV28
j_gene: TRBJ2-5
abundance: -

CDR3aa: CATRGAGFYEQYF
CDR3nt: TGTGCCACCAGGGGAGCGGGGTTCTACGAGCAGTACTTC
d_gene: -
v_gene: TRBV11-2
j_gene: TRBJ2-7
abundance: -

CDR3aa: CASSKRGISNQPQHF
CDR3nt: TGTGCCAGTAGTAAACGGGGGATCAGCAATCAGCCCCAGCATTTT
d_gene: -
v_gene: TRBV19
j_gene: TRBJ1-5
abundance: -

CDR3aa: CASSPVGLETQYF
CDR3nt: TGTGCCAGCAGCCCCGTGGGGCTGGAGACCCAGTACTTC
d_gene: -
v_gene: TRBV3-1/TRBV3-2
j_gene: TRBJ2-5
abundance: few

CDR3aa: CASSLGRTVTDTQYF
CDR3nt: TGTGCCAGCAGCTTAGGGAGAACGGTCACAGATACGCAGTATTTT
d_gene: -
v_gene: TRBV7-3
j_gene: TRBJ2-3
abundance: -

CDR3aa: CASSPGSSNQPQHF
CDR3nt: TGTGCCAGCAGCCCAGGATCCAGCAATCAGCCCCAGCATTTT
d_gene: -
v_gene: TRBV7-2
j_gene: TRBJ1-5
abundance: -

CDR3aa: CASTPVYSGELFF
CDR3nt: TGTGCCAGCACCCCCGTCTACTCCGGGGAGCTGTTTTTT
d_gene: -
v_gene: TRBV9
j_gene: TRBJ2-2
abundance: -

CDR3aa: CASSLRTANYGYTF
CDR3nt: TGTGCCAGTAGTCTAAGGACAGCAAACTATGGCTACACCTTC
d_gene: -
v_gene: TRBV19
j_gene: TRBJ1-2
abundance: -

CDR3aa: CASSRGTLAEAFF
CDR3nt: TGTGCCAGCAGCCGCGGGACCTTAGCTGAAGCTTTCTTT
d_gene: -
v_gene: TRBV3-1/TRBV3-2
j_gene: TRBJ1-1
abundance: few

CDR3aa: CASSPFESGAVNYGYTF
CDR3nt: TGTGCCAGCTCACCATTTGAGTCAGGGGCGGTTAACTATGGCTACACCTTC
d_gene: -
v_gene: TRBV18
j_gene: TRBJ1-2
abundance: -